A single sample is the source of the 8 T cell receptor beta chains below, sequenced in a study of T cell changes during pregnancy in multiple sclerosis. Here immunoSEQ multiplex PCR was the method, and the copy in TCRdb shows in-frame clones only, minus some. The sample has 100,000 to 130,000 clones; about nine tenths are singletons. The input for sequencing was peripheral blood, taken in the third trimester of pregnancy. Receptor source: a female donor in good health, enrolled as a control in a pregnancy study.

The gene calls are TRBV5-1 and TRBJ1-1; perhaps TRBD1 as D (6 bases). This CDR3 contains 13 residues. Germline CDR1 reads SGHRS; CDR2 reads YFSETQ. Trimming shortened V by 0 bases and J by 7 bases, and 10 bases separated the two germline ends. The CDR3 DNA follows: TGCGCCAGCAGCTTGGACAGGGCCAGTGAAGCTTTCTTT. This sequence encodes CASSLDRASEAFF.

This clone is a singleton in its sample. The chain uses TRBV5-5 and TRBJ2-7; 7 bases are a match to TRBD2. Germline V gene lookup returns CDR1 SGHKS and CDR2 YYEKEE (reference sequence). CDR3 length: 14 residues. V dropped 3 bases and J dropped 3; count of bases not matched to a gene: 6. This chain's CDR3 is CASSWSGVVYEQYF. CDR3 nucleotides: TGTGCCAGCAGCTGGAGCGGGGTAGTCTACGAGCAGTACTTC.

As concerns this clone: Other nucleotide sequences from this sample produce the same CDR3. The chain joins TRBV30 to TRBJ2-7, with 10 bases fitting TRBD1. CDR3 length: 15 residues. Germline V gene sequence: CDR1 GTSNPN, CDR2 SVGIG (reference sequence). V was pared by 1 base and J by 4 bases, with 7 bases of the junction left unmatched. CDR3 protein: CAWSGEGQGLYEQYF. CDR3 coding DNA: TGTGCCTGGAGTGGCGAGGGACAGGGGTTGTACGAGCAGTACTTC.

This clone was recorded only once. The rearrangement uses TRBV7-8 and TRBJ1-1; D might be TRBD1 (5 bases). This CDR3 spans 14 amino acids. Germline lookup yields CDR1 SGHVS and CDR2 FQNEAQ. The V gene lost 3 bases and the J gene lost 1 base, with 9 bases spanning the gap. The CDR3: CASSLFDRNTEAFF. The CDR3, as DNA: TGTGCCAGCAGCTTGTTTGACAGGAACACTGAAGCTTTCTTT.

V usage is TRBV4-3 and J usage is TRBJ2-7, with 11 bases matching TRBD1. This CDR3 has 16 residues. Germline CDR1 and CDR2: LGHNA and YSLEER. The ends lost 0 bases at V and 3 bases at J; junction bases unmatched: 4. The CDR3 DNA follows: TGCGCCAGCAGCCAAGAGGGCGGGACAGGGGGCTACGAGCAGTACTTC. It codes for CASSQEGGTGGYEQYF.

V usage is TRBV5-1 and J usage is TRBJ1-1; 7 bases map to TRBD1. The CDR3 totals 14 residues. After removal of 4 bases from V and 1 base from J, the junction contained 4 bases not matched to a gene. Germline CDR1 reads SGHRS; CDR2 reads YFSETQ. CDR3: CASSPWTGNTEAFF. The CDR3 bases are TGCGCCAGCAGCCCCTGGACAGGGAACACTGAAGCTTTCTTT. Drawing the rest from reference TRBV5-1 and TRBJ1-1, the complete variable domain is KAGVTQTPRYLIKTRGQQVTLSCSPISGHRSVSWYQQTPGQGLQFLFEYFSETQRNKGNFPGRFSGRQFSNSRSEMNVSTLELGDSALYLCASSPWTGNTEAFFGQGTRLTVV.

V is TRBV19 and J is TRBJ1-2; D is perhaps TRBD1 (5 bases). This CDR3 comprises 11 residues. Germline CDR1 reads LNHDA; CDR2 reads SQIVND (reference sequence). With 9 bases removed from V and 1 base from J, the gap between germline ends came to 6 bases. This CDR3 is CASGGNYGYTF. In DNA form, the CDR3 reads TGTGCCAGCGGGGGTAACTATGGCTACACCTTC. The variable domain in full, with the rest retrieved from reference TRBV19 and TRBJ1-2, is DGGITQSPKYLFRKEGQNVTLSCEQNLNHDAMYWYRQDPGQGLRLIYYSQIVNDFQKGDIAEGYSVSREKKESFPLTVTSAQKNPTAFYLCASGGNYGYTFGSGTRLTVV.

This chain links TRBV27 with TRBJ2-1, with D unclear. V was trimmed by 2 bases and J by 5 bases, leaving 13 bases between them. This CDR3 comprises 15 residues. Germline-derived CDR1 and CDR2 are MNHEY and SMNVEV (reference sequence). The CDR3 protein is CASSLPLRQNNEQFF. The CDR3 nucleotides are TGTGCCAGCAGTTTACCCCTCAGACAAAACAATGAGCAGTTCTTC.